This TCR beta chain was identified during a study of blood T cells in healthy people across ages. This clonotype was seen a handful of times. Its specificity is unknown. No fewer than 7 million PBMCs went into each sample. A J-beta primer mix and a sample-barcoded 5' primer were used in a second PCR of about 7 to 12 cycles. Every cDNA was tagged by a template-switch adaptor with 12 random nucleotides. TCRdb passed the 5' RACE reads through MiXCR, listing each CDR3 protein once. The profile shows approximately 1,000,000 distinct CDR3 sequences, under 45% of them singletons. Overall study results and limits: Diversity estimates drawn from one million T cells were deemed underestimates. Greater diversity and more naive CD4+ cells were seen in long-lived donors than in aged donors.

The sample consisted of blood. The receptor comes from a woman aged 55-70 years in good health.

CDR3 nucleotides: TGTGCCAGCAGTTTATACCCAGAAACTAGCACAGATACGCAGTATTTT. Translation: CASSLYPETSTDTQYF. The chain carries TRBV27 and TRBJ2-3; D unresolved. The germline gives CDR1 MNHEY, CDR2 SMNVEV (reference sequence). Trimming shortened V by 1 base and J by 0 bases, and 11 bases separated the two germline ends. The CDR3 extends over 16 amino acids.